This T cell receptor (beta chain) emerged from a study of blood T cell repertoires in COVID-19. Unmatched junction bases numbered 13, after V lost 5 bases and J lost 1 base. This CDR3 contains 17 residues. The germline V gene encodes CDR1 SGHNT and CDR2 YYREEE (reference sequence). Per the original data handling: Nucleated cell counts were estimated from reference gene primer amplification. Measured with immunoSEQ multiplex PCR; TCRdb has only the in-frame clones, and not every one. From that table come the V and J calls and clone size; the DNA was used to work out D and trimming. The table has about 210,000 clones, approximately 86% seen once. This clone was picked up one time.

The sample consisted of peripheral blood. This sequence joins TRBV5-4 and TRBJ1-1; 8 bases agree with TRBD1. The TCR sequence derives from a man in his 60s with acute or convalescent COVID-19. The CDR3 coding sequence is TGTGCCAGCAGTTGGGGACCGGGACAGGCCAAGAACACTGAAGCTTTCTTT. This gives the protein CASSWGPGQAKNTEAFF. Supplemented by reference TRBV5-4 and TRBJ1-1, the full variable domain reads ETGVTQSPTHLIKTRGQQVTLRCSSQSGHNTVSWYQQALGQGPQFIFQYYREEENGRGNFPPRFSGLQFPNYSSELNVNALELDDSALYLCASSWGPGQAKNTEAFFGQGTRLTVV.